The TCR beta chain under discussion was sequenced for a study of blood T cell repertoires in COVID-19 (dated by TCRdb to the early 2020s). Some background on the complete study: Samples covering the acute and convalescent phases of COVID-19 were provided by collaborators in the United States, Italy and Spain. The prospective study material was composed of cDNA or gDNA derived from T cells, B-cell-depleted T cells, or PBMCs. Subjects who had been exposed to COVID-19, were actively infected with it, or had recovered from it provided the deeply sampled blood TCRbeta repertoires that made up the dataset. The repertoires were released in a freely available public database meant as a resource for research on the immune response to SARS-CoV-2. The samples were drawn from two sources: the first 160 participants of the ongoing ImmuneRACE study, and 1,200 or so subjects contributed by 6 global collaborators. The sample metadata nearly always contained a de-identified subject ID, COVID-19 status, age in years and sex. Where HLA class I and class II types were available, the types were taken from metadata supplied by the sample provider, not from assay-based typing. Study-wide conclusions, independent of this receptor: Clinical and demographic metadata were provided uncurated, with the amount varying by source and participant.

V is trimmed back by 2 bases and J by 3 bases, and the junction contains 4 bases that no gene match accounts for. The CDR3 holds 16 amino acids from the cysteine to the phenylalanine. CDR3 DNA is the only sequence kept; it has 48 bases, read in frame from the first base. Via the germline V gene (reference sequence), CDR1 is LNHDA and CDR2 SQIVND. As regards this clone: The antigen this receptor binds is unknown. Qualities for individual bases were not recorded, and no much larger clone is one base off.

The immunoSEQ Assay, a bias-controlled multiplex PCR, was used to amplify TCRbeta CDR3 regions from genomic DNA. As for the original processing: Within the assay, amplification of reference gene primers was used to estimate how many nucleated cells each sample contained. Sequence reads were collapsed and filtered to measure the absolute abundance of every unique TCRbeta CDR3 rearrangement. Productive Simpson clonality was computed per sample as the square root of Simpson's diversity index over productive rearrangements. Imported from immuneACCESS, the table was reduced by TCRdb to in-frame sequences with V and J called. These copies leave out some clones; in studies compared against another copy, an unresolved V gene accounts for under half, and the cause of the remainder is not known. V and J calls and clone size are given by that table; D and trimming were obtained from the DNA. The sample table lists 200,000 to 300,000 clones, 70% to 90% of them with a count of one. Around 0.7% of the sample is taken by the ten largest.

Each collaborating institution followed its own protocols to collect whole blood in K2EDTA tubes. For TCRbeta analysis, collaborators shipped samples as frozen whole blood, isolated PBMCs, or DNA extracted from either of those sample types. Sequencing was done on a sample of peripheral blood. The V gene is TRBV19 and the J gene is TRBJ2-6, and TRBD1 matches 7 of the central bases. The clonotype comes from a human donor in a cohort sampled during active COVID-19. The CDR3 sequence is CASSIRQGGGANVLTF. The nucleotide sequence is given as TGTGCCAGTAGTATAAGACAGGGTGGTGGGGCCAACGTCCTGACTTTC.